This T cell receptor (beta chain) was recovered during a study of T cells after posttransplantation cyclophosphamide. Study-level results: Blood and skin or GI T cell repertoires showed limited TRB overlap.

CDR3 size: 14 residues. V dropped 4 bases and J dropped 7 bases, with 15 bases sitting between them. Germline V gene lookup returns CDR1 SGHRS and CDR2 YFSETQ. Sampled 1 year posttransplant, controls received myeloablative marrow transplants, methotrexate and a calcineurin inhibitor. Produced via immunoSEQ multiplex PCR; TCRdb's table is partial and in-frame only. The table has roughly 15,000 clones, roughly 84% seen once. A note on this clone: Its cognate antigen is unknown.

Here the sequenced sample was PBMCs, taken after an allogeneic stem cell transplant with a calcineurin inhibitor and methotrexate. The chain has TRBV5-1 and TRBJ1-5; D is possibly TRBD1 (6 bases). The receptor's source is a male patient aged 45-60 years who received an allogeneic stem cell transplant from an unrelated donor, was CMV-positive, and had chronic GVHD only. Among the T cells, some may be from the graft donor. The CDR3 here is CASSTDSSSQPQHF. The CDR3 bases are TGCGCCAGCAGCACGGACAGTTCGTCCCAGCCCCAGCATTTT.